The 16 T cell receptor beta chains given below trace back to one sample, sequenced in a study of immune cell composition in non-small cell lung cancer. The normal lung sample lay at least 3 cm, and maximally far, from the tumour. Method: immunoSEQ multiplex PCR; TCRdb's copy keeps in-frame clones and lacks some. The sample holds 7,500 to 10,000 clones, roughly two thirds seen once. The sequenced sample consisted of non-adjacent lung tissue. The receptors come from a human donor with non-small cell lung cancer.

The rearrangement uses TRBV5-6 and TRBJ1-2; 8 positions agree with TRBD1. The V segment lost 2 bases and the J segment 2 bases; nucleotides outside the gene matches: 2. The CDR3 contains 14 residues. Germline assignment: CDR1 SGHDT and CDR2 YYEEEE. The CDR3 DNA sequence: TGTGCCAGCAGCTTCAGGGGGCAAAACTATGGCTACACCTTC. Its protein product is CASSFRGQNYGYTF.

The chain has TRBV27 and TRBJ2-2; D is possibly TRBD2 (6 bases). V dropped 6 bases and J dropped 3 bases, with 14 bases sitting between them. Germline loops: CDR1 MNHEY, CDR2 SMNVEV (reference sequence). This CDR3 spans 15 amino acids. This chain's CDR3 is CASSPGDRYTGELFF. For the CDR3, the DNA is TGTGCCAGCAGCCCGGGGGATAGGTACACCGGGGAGCTGTTTTTT.

The chain joins TRBV10-2 to TRBJ1-1, with D possibly TRBD1 on 5 matching bases. Per the germline V gene, CDR1 is WSHSY and CDR2 is SAAADI. V shed 1 base and J shed 0 bases, with 6 bases lying between them. This CDR3 contains 14 residues. The CDR3 loop is CASSEWGVNTEAFF. The CDR3 DNA follows: TGCGCCAGCAGTGAGTGGGGCGTGAACACTGAAGCTTTCTTT.

The V call is TRBV5-1, the J call TRBJ2-3; D is unclear. This CDR3 spans 13 amino acids. The germline gives CDR1 SGHRS, CDR2 YFSETQ. V gave up 3 bases and J gave up 7 bases, with 12 bases separating them. CDR3 loop: CASSYSSTNTQYF. The CDR3 DNA reads as TGCGCCAGCAGCTACTCCTCCACGAATACGCAGTATTTT.

V and J are TRBV7-2 and TRBJ2-7; D may be TRBD2 (5 bases). In germline, CDR1 is SGHTA, CDR2 FQGNSA. CDR3 length: 15 residues. The V end lost 5 bases, the J end lost 6 bases, and 20 bases lay between the germline ends. The CDR3 nucleotides read TGTGCCAGCAGCCCGCAGGCCCGGGGAACCTCCGAGCAGTACTTC. Amino acid sequence: CASSPQARGTSEQYF.

This chain links TRBV9 with TRBJ1-6, with D perhaps matching TRBD1 (6 bases). The V and J ends lost 3 bases and 14 bases respectively, with 21 bases between them. Germline V gene lookup returns CDR1 SGDLS and CDR2 YYNGEE. The CDR3 spans 15 residues. CDR3 loop: CASSEGGGASRSLHF. CDR3 coding DNA: TGTGCCAGCAGCGAGGGAGGGGGAGCAAGCAGATCCCTCCACTTT.

The V call is TRBV15, the J call TRBJ1-3; the D is unclear. V was cut by 5 bases and J by 4 bases, with 18 bases left in between. CDR1 LNHNV and CDR2 YYDKDF come from the germline V gene (reference sequence). This CDR3 is built from 16 residues. CDR3 region: CATSPDNGVGGNTIYF. For the CDR3, the DNA is TGTGCCACCAGCCCCGACAACGGGGTGGGAGGAAACACCATATATTTT.

The chain links TRBV27 to TRBJ1-2, with D perhaps matching TRBD1 (5 bases). Germline V lookup: CDR1 MNHEY, CDR2 SMNVEV (reference sequence). This CDR3 is 13 amino acids long. Trimming cost V 2 bases and J 6 bases, with 10 bases left between them. CDR3 in amino acids: CASSLSQGDGYTF. DNA of the CDR3: TGTGCCAGCAGTTTAAGCCAGGGTGATGGCTACACCTTC.

J is TRBJ1-2 and V is TRBV29-1; 8 bases are a match to TRBD1. CDR3 length equals 15 residues. Trimming took 2 bases from V and 8 from J; bases not matched to a gene: 13. Germline CDR1 SQVTM, CDR2 ANQGSEA. The DNA for the CDR3 is TGCAGCGTTGAATCCCTAACAGGGGGTGGCCGGGGCTACACCTTC. It translates to CSVESLTGGGRGYTF.

The V and J genes are TRBV19 and TRBJ2-1; no firm D call. This CDR3 has 15 amino acids. V was cut by 3 bases and J by 0 bases, with 9 bases left in between. The germline CDR1 and CDR2 sequences are LNHDA and SQIVND (reference sequence). The CDR3 bases are TGTGCCAGTAGTATTTTCCTTAGCTCCTACAATGAGCAGTTCTTC. Translating gives CASSIFLSSYNEQFF.

V usage is TRBV19 and J usage is TRBJ2-6; a weak D match, TRBD1 (5 bases). Between the trimmed V and J ends, which lost 8 bases and 4 bases, there was a span of 18 bases. Germline V gene data show CDR1 as LNHDA and CDR2 as SQIVND (reference sequence). The CDR3 has 16 residues. The CDR3 DNA reads TGTGCCAGTCACCCAGGGATGGCTTCGGGGGCCAACGTCCTGACTTTC. Encoded protein: CASHPGMASGANVLTF.

The chain links TRBV5-4 to TRBJ2-7; TRBD2 matches 10 bases. Germline V lookup: CDR1 SGHNT, CDR2 YYREEE (reference sequence). The CDR3 sequence is 15 residues long. V dropped 2 bases and J dropped 3; count of bases not matched to a gene: 5. CDR3 DNA sequence: TGTGCCAGCAGCTTAGTAGCGGGGGGACTCTACGAGCAGTACTTC. Amino acids: CASSLVAGGLYEQYF.

The chain recombines TRBV27 with TRBJ2-1, with 12 nucleotides matching TRBD2. The germline CDR1 and CDR2 sequences are MNHEY and SMNVEV (reference sequence). This CDR3 is built from 17 residues. V was pared by 4 bases and J by 5 bases, with 9 bases of the junction left unmatched. CDR3 coding DNA: TGTGCCAGCAGTTCCTACCGGACTAGCGGGGCAAACAATGAGCAGTTCTTC. Translated, it gives CASSSYRTSGANNEQFF.

This clone is a singleton in its sample. V is TRBV6-5 and J is TRBJ2-3; D is perhaps TRBD2 (7 bases). Deletions cut 8 bases from V and 2 bases from J, with 14 bases between. Germline-derived CDR1 and CDR2 are MNHEY and SVGAGI. The CDR3 runs 14 residues. CDR3: CASGGGLNTDTQYF. The DNA for the CDR3 is TGTGCCAGCGGGGGGGGGCTTAACACAGATACGCAGTATTTT.

The chain recombines TRBV29-1 with TRBJ1-2; maybe TRBD1 (6 bases). With 0 bases removed from V and 8 bases from J, the gap between germline ends came to 19 bases. The CDR3 runs 15 residues. Germline V gene lookup returns CDR1 SQVTM and CDR2 ANQGSEA. For the CDR3, the DNA is TGCAGCGTTGAAGACACTGACAACAGGGCGGAAGGCTACACCTTC. Translation gives CSVEDTDNRAEGYTF.

CDR3 nucleotide sequence: TGTGCCAGTAGACCGGGACAGATGAACACTGAAGCTTTCTTT. Residues: CASRPGQMNTEAFF. This sequence joins TRBV19 and TRBJ1-1; 7 nucleotides line up with TRBD1. Germline V gene sequence: CDR1 LNHDA, CDR2 SQIVND (reference sequence). This CDR3 spans 14 amino acids. The V gene end was trimmed by 6 bases and the J gene end by 0 bases; junction bases not matched to a gene: 4.